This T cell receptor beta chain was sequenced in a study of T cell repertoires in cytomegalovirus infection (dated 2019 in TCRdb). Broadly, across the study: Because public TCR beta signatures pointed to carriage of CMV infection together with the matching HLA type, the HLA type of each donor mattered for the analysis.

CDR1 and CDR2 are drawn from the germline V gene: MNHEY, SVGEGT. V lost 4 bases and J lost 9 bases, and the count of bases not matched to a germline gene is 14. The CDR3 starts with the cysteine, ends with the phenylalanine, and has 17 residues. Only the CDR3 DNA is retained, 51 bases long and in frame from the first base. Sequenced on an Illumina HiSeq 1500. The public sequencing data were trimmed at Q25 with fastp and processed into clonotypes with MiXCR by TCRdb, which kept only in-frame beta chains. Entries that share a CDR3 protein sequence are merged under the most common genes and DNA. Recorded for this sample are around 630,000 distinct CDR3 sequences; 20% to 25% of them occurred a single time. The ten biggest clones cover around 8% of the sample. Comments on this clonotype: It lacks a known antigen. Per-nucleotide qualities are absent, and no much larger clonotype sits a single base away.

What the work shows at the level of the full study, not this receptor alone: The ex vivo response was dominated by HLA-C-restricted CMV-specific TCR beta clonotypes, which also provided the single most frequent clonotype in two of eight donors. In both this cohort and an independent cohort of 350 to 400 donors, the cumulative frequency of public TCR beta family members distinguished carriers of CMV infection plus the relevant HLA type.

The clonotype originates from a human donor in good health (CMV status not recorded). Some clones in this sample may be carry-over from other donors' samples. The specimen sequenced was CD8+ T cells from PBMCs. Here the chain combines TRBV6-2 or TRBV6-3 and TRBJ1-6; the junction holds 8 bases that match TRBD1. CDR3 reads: CASSLRKTQGARSPLHF. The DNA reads TGTGCCAGCAGTTTACGAAAAACCCAGGGGGCGCGTTCACCCCTCCACTTT.